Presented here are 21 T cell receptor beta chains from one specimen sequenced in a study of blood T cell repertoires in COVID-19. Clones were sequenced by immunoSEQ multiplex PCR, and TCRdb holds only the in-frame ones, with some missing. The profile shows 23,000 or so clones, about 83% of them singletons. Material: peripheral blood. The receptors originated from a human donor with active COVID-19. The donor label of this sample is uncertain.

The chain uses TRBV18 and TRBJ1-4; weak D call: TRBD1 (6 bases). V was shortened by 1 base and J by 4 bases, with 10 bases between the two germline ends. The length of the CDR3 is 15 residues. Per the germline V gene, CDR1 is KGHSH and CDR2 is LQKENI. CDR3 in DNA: TGTGCCAGCTCACCACGCGGGGGCTATAATGAAAAACTGTTTTTT. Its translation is CASSPRGGYNEKLFF.

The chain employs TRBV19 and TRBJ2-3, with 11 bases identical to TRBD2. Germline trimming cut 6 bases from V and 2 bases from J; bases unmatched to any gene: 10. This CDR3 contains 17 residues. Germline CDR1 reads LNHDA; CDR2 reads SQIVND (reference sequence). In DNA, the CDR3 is TGTGCCAGTAGGCAAACCCCTAGCGGGGGGAACACAGATACGCAGTATTTT. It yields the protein CASRQTPSGGNTDTQYF. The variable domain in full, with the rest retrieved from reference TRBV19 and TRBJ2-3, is DGGITQSPKYLFRKEGQNVTLSCEQNLNHDAMYWYRQDPGQGLRLIYYSQIVNDFQKGDIAEGYSVSREKKESFPLTVTSAQKNPTAFYLCASRQTPSGGNTDTQYFGPGTRLTVL.

DNA for the CDR3: TGTGCCAGCAGTTACACCGGGAAGGAGACCCAGTACTTC. Amino acid sequence: CASSYTGKETQYF. The rearrangement joins TRBV6-6 to TRBJ2-5; TRBD2 might be the D (5 bases). The length of the CDR3 is 13 residues. Trimming took off 2 bases at V and 5 bases at J, with 9 bases between the two ends. Per the germline V gene, CDR1 is MNHNY and CDR2 is SVGAGI (reference sequence).

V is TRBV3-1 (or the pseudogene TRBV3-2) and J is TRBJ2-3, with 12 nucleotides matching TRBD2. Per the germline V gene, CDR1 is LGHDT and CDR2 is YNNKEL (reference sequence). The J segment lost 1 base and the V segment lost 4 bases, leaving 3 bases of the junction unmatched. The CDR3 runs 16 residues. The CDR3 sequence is CASSPSSGRGTDTQYF. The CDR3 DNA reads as TGTGCCAGCAGCCCATCTAGCGGGAGGGGCACAGATACGCAGTATTTT.

For the CDR3, the DNA is TGTGCCAGCAGCCAAGGGGGGGGATTTATCAATGAGCAGTTCTTC. Encoded protein: CASSQGGGFINEQFF. The rearrangement uses TRBV3-1 (or the pseudogene TRBV3-2) and TRBJ2-1; 7 nucleotides line up with TRBD2. Germline V gives CDR1 LGHDT, CDR2 YNNKEL (reference sequence). V lost 1 base, J lost 6 bases, and 6 bases stayed unmatched. CDR3 length equals 15 residues.

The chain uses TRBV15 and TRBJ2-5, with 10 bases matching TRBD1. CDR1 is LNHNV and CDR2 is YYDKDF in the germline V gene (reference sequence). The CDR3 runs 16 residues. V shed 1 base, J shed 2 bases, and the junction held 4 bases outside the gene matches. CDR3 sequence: CATSRVGQGQQETQYF. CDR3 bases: TGTGCCACCAGCAGAGTGGGACAGGGGCAACAAGAGACCCAGTACTTC.

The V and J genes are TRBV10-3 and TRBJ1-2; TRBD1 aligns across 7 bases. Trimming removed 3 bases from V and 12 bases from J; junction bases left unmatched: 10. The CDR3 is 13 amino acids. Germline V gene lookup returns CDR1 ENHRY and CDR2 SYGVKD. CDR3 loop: CAISDEAGGINTF. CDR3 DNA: TGTGCCATCAGTGACGAGGCAGGGGGTATCAACACCTTC.

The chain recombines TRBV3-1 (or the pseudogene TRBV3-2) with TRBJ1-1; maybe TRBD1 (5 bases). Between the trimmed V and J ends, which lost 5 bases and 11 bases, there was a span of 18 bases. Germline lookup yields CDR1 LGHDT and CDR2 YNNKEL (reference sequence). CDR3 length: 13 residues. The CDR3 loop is CASSLGEGRGAFF. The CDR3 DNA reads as TGTGCCAGCAGCTTAGGGGAGGGGCGAGGTGCTTTCTTT.

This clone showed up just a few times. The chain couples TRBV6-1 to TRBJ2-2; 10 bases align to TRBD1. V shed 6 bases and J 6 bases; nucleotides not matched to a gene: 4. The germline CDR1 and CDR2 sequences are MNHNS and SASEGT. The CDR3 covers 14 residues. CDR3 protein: CASSGDRGSGELFF. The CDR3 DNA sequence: TGTGCCAGCAGCGGGGACAGGGGCTCCGGGGAGCTGTTTTTT.

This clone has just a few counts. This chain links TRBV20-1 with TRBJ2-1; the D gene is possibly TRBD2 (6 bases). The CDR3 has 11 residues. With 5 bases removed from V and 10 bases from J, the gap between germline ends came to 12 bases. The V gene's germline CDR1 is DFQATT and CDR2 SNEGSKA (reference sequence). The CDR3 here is CSALYGGEQFF. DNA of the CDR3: TGCAGTGCTCTCTATGGAGGGGAGCAGTTCTTC.

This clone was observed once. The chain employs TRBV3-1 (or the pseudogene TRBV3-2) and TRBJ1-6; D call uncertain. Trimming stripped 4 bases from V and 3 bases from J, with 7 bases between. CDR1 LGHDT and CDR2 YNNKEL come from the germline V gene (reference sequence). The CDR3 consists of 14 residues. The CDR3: CASSPGNYNSPLHF. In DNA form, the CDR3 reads TGTGCCAGCAGCCCCGGGAACTATAATTCACCCCTCCACTTT.

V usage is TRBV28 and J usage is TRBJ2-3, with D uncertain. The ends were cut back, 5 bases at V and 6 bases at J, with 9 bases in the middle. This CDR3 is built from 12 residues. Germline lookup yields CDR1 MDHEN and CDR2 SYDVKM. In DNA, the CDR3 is TGTGCCAGCAGTCCGTCCAGGGATACGCAGTATTTT. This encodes CASSPSRDTQYF.

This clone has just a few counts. CDR3 loop: CASSQGHGEIQPYEQYF. The CDR3 region has the DNA TGCGCCAGCAGCCAAGGGCACGGGGAGATCCAACCCTACGAGCAGTACTTC. V gene TRBV4-1 combines with J gene TRBJ2-7; TRBD2 is a possible D gene (5 bases). The CDR3 sequence is 17 residues long. V lost 1 base to trimming and J lost 2 bases, with 18 bases between them. Germline V gives CDR1 MGHRA, CDR2 YSYEKL.

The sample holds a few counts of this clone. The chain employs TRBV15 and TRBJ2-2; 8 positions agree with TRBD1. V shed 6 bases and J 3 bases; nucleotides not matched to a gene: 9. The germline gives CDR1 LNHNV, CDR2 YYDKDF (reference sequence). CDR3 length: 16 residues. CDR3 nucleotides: TGTGCCACCAGAGGCCGGGACAGGCTTTACACCGGGGAGCTGTTTTTT. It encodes CATRGRDRLYTGELFF.

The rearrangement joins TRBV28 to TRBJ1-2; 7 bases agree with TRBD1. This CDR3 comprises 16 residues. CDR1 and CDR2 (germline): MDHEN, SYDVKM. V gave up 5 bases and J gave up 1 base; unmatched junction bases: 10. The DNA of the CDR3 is TGTGCCAGCAGTACCCTTGACGGGACAGTTAACTATGGCTACACCTTC. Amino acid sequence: CASSTLDGTVNYGYTF.

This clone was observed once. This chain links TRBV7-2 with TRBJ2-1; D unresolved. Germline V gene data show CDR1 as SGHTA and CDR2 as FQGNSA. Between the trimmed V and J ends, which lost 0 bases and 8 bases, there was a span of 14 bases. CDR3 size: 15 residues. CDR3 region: CASSLAPQTVDEQFF. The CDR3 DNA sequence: TGTGCCAGCAGCTTAGCTCCGCAAACGGTCGATGAGCAGTTCTTC.

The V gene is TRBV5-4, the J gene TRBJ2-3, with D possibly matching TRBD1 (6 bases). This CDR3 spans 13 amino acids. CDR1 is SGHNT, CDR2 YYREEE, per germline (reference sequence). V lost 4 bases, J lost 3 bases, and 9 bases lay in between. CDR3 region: CASSPTGTDTQYF. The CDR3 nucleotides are TGTGCCAGCAGCCCAACAGGGACAGATACGCAGTATTTT. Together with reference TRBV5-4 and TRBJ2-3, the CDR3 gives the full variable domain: ETGVTQSPTHLIKTRGQQVTLRCSSQSGHNTVSWYQQALGQGPQFIFQYYREEENGRGNFPPRFSGLQFPNYSSELNVNALELDDSALYLCASSPTGTDTQYFGPGTRLTVL.

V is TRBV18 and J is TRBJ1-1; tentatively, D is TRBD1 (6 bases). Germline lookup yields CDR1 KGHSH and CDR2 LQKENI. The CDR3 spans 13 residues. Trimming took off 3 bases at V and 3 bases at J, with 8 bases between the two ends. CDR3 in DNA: TGTGCCAGCTCACCGCCAGGGGACACTGAAGCTTTCTTT. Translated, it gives CASSPPGDTEAFF.

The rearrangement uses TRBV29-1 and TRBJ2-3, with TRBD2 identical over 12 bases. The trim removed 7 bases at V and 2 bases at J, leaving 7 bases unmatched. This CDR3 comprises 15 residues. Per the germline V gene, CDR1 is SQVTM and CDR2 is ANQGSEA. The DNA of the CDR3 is TGCAGCGGACGGGGACTAGCGGGTTTCACAGATACGCAGTATTTT. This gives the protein CSGRGLAGFTDTQYF.

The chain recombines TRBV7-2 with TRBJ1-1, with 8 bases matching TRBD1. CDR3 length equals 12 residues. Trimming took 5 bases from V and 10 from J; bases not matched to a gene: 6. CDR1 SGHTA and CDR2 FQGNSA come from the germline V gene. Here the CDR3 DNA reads TGTGCCAGCAGCGTGACAGGGGCCGGAGCTTTCTTT. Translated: CASSVTGAGAFF.

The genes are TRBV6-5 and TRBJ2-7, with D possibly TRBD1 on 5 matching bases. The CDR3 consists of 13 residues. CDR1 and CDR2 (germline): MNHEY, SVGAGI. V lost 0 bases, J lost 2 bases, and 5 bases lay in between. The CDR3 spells CASSYSTAYEQYF. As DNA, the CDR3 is TGTGCCAGCAGTTACTCGACAGCCTACGAGCAGTACTTC.